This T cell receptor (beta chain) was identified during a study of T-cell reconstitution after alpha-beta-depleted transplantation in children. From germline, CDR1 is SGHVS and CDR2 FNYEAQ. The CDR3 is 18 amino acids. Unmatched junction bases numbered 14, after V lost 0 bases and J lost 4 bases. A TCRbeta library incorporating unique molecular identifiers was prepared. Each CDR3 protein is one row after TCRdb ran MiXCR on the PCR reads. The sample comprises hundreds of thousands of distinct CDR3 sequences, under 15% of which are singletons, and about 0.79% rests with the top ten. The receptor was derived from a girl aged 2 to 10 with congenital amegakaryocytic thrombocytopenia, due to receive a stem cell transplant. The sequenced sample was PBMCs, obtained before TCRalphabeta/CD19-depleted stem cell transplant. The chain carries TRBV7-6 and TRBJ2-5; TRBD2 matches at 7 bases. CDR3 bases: TGTGCCAGCAGCTTAGCTGTGGCGGGAGCTTTGACGGTAGAGACCCAGTACTTC. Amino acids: CASSLAVAGALTVETQYF.